This TCR beta chain was profiled in a study of metastatic and nonmetastatic thyroid tumors (TCRdb year 2020). General notes on the study: Repertoires were compared across peripheral blood and tumor or nodule tissue samples from malignant and benign thyroid patients.

V loses 6 bases, J loses 1 base, and the germline ends lie 12 bases apart. The germline V gene encodes CDR1 DFQATT and CDR2 SNEGSKA (reference sequence). From its cysteine to its phenylalanine, the CDR3 spans 13 amino acids. Just the 39-base CDR3 DNA is kept, in frame starting at base 1. No treatment had been received by any patient before thyroid surgery. The study retrospectively analysed patient clinical samples collected from the early 2010s to the late 2010s using T-cell receptor beta sequencing. General study outcomes and caveats: In both blood and tumor samples, TCR beta diversity was reported to be significantly higher in malignant tumors than in benign nodules.

This clone was picked up many times. This receptor's antigen is unknown. Base qualities were left out, and no much larger clone turns up one base away. Library prep was done by PCR. For sequencing, an Illumina HiSeq 4000 was employed. The TCR beta-chain CDR3 region of each patient was profiled by high-throughput sequencing. In the original analysis: The researchers built a classifier to tell apart papillary thyroid cancer patients with distant metastasis, based on CDR3 differences among clinicopathological groups. The Shannon index was used to measure repertoire diversity, and the Morisita-Horn index was used to measure how similar tumor and blood repertoires were. TCRdb applied fastp at Q25 and MiXCR to the public reads, then kept only in-frame beta chains. It is TCRdb's table, rather than the study itself, that gives the V and J calls and clone size. The sample profile shows about 34,000 clones; about a sixth of them were found once. 3.4% of the sample rests with the top ten.

The source material was blood. The source is a female donor with papillary thyroid cancer or a benign thyroid nodule (not recorded which). Some clones in this sample may be carry-over from other donors' samples. The rearrangement combines TRBV20-1 with TRBJ1-1; D gene: possibly TRBD1, on 5 matching bases. The CDR3 region has the sequence CSALTGTNTEAFF. The nucleotide sequence is given as TGCAGTGCCCTAACGGGGACGAACACTGAAGCTTTCTTT.